What follows are 20 T cell receptor beta chains derived from one specimen sequenced in a study of T cell responses to AZD1222 COVID-19 vaccine. Assay: immunoSEQ multiplex PCR; the TCRdb copy retains only in-frame clones and omits some. The sample lists over 80,000 clones, approximately 89% occurring once. The material sequenced was peripheral blood, taken 28 days after the second AZD1222 dose. These receptor sequences come from an adult who received the AZD1222 COVID-19 vaccine.

This rearrangement joins TRBV7-3 to TRBJ1-1, with D perhaps matching TRBD1 (5 bases). V was trimmed by 5 bases and J by 4 bases, leaving 14 bases between them. Germline CDR1 is SGHTA and CDR2 is FQGTGA. There are 14 residues in the CDR3. CDR3 in amino acids: CASSMGRGSTEAFF. CDR3 sequence (DNA): TGTGCCAGCAGCATGGGACGGGGGAGCACTGAAGCTTTCTTT.

The V and J genes are TRBV2 and TRBJ2-3; either TRBD1 or TRBD2 may supply D (6 bases each). Germline CDR1 reads SNHLY; CDR2 reads FYNNEI. This CDR3 has 21 residues. Trimming stripped 1 base from V and 2 bases from J, with 28 bases between. Written as DNA, the CDR3 is TGTGCCAGCAGTGAAGGGGGGCAAATAGCGGCCCTTGACAAAGACACAGATACGCAGTATTTT. Amino acid sequence: CASSEGGQIAALDKDTDTQYF.

The rearrangement joins TRBV5-4 to TRBJ2-1; D is unclear. The CDR3 runs 15 residues. Between the trimmed V and J ends, which lost 4 bases and 2 bases, there was a span of 13 bases. CDR1 and CDR2 from the germline V gene are SGHNT and YYREEE (reference sequence). The chain's CDR3 is CASSPDSPPYNEQFF. The CDR3 DNA reads TGTGCCAGCAGCCCAGACTCCCCGCCCTACAATGAGCAGTTCTTC.

The gene calls are TRBV21-1 and TRBJ2-7. TRBV21-1 is given as a pseudogene. This CDR3 has 14 amino acids. The CDR3 DNA reads as TGTGCCAGCAGCAAAGCCCGCCACCTCTGGGAGCAGTACTTC. It encodes CASSKARHLWEQYF.

The chain combines TRBV6-6 with TRBJ1-4; D may be TRBD1 (6 bases). Germline V gene lookup returns CDR1 MNHNY and CDR2 SVGAGI (reference sequence). CDR3 length: 15 amino acids. The V gene lost 7 bases and the J gene lost 3 bases, with 15 bases spanning the gap. The CDR3 reads CASITGNPANEKLFF. In DNA form, the CDR3 reads TGTGCCAGCATAACAGGGAACCCTGCTAATGAAAAACTGTTTTTT.

This sequence joins TRBV28 and TRBJ1-2; no firm D call. Germline V lookup: CDR1 MDHEN, CDR2 SYDVKM. The CDR3 length is 17 residues. Trimming pared 4 bases from V and 8 bases from J, leaving 26 bases between. This CDR3 is CASSSPEPGRPGPGYTF. For the CDR3, the DNA is TGTGCCAGCAGTTCCCCAGAACCCGGACGTCCTGGGCCCGGCTACACCTTC.

The gene calls are TRBV24-1 and TRBJ2-6, with no clear D. CDR1 is KGHDR, CDR2 SFDVKD, per germline. The CDR3 length is 12 residues. V was trimmed by 9 bases and J by 3 bases, leaving 5 bases between them. The CDR3 sequence is CATLGGANVLTF. In DNA, the CDR3 is TGTGCCACCTTAGGTGGGGCCAACGTCCTGACTTTC.

The chain employs TRBV6-2 or TRBV6-3 and TRBJ2-7, with D uncertain. This CDR3 region has 12 residues. V dropped 5 bases and J dropped 3 bases, with 8 bases sitting between them. The germline gives CDR1 MNHEY, CDR2 SVGEGT. DNA of the CDR3: TGTGCCAGCAGTCAAGGGTTCTACGAGCAGTACTTC. Protein: CASSQGFYEQYF.

V and J are TRBV27 and TRBJ1-4, with D tentatively TRBD1 (5 bases). The CDR3 loop spans 13 amino acids. Germline V lookup: CDR1 MNHEY, CDR2 SMNVEV (reference sequence). V was cut by 8 bases and J by 7 bases, with 14 bases left in between. The CDR3 loop is CASGGGRGEKLFF. CDR3 in DNA: TGTGCCAGCGGCGGCGGGAGGGGTGAAAAACTGTTTTTT.

The chain recombines TRBV7-2 with TRBJ1-4; 9 nucleotides line up with TRBD1. The CDR3 spans 15 residues. V shed 2 bases, J shed 7 bases, and the junction held 5 bases outside the gene matches. Germline V CDR1 and CDR2: SGHTA, FQGNSA. The CDR3 sequence: CASSLYPGQGEKLFF. Written as DNA, the CDR3 is TGTGCCAGCAGCTTATACCCGGGACAGGGTGAAAAACTGTTTTTT.

The V and J genes are TRBV19 and TRBJ2-6; unclear D gene. CDR1 LNHDA and CDR2 SQIVND come from the germline V gene (reference sequence). With 5 bases removed from V and 0 bases from J, the gap between germline ends came to 14 bases. This CDR3 is 17 amino acids long. Here the CDR3 DNA reads TGTGCCAGTAGTCAGCCATGGCAGTTCTCTGGGGCCAACGTCCTGACTTTC. It is translated as CASSQPWQFSGANVLTF.

This chain links TRBV7-9 with TRBJ1-4; no clear D gene. The germline gives CDR1 SEHNR, CDR2 FQNEAQ (reference sequence). The CDR3 extends over 15 amino acids. Trimming shortened V by 0 bases and J by 8 bases, and 13 bases separated the two germline ends. This CDR3 is CASSLAPLELEKLFF. For the CDR3, the DNA is TGTGCCAGCAGCTTAGCCCCCCTCGAATTGGAAAAACTGTTTTTT.

This clone was picked up one time. The chain joins TRBV27 to TRBJ1-6; TRBD1 is a possible D gene (5 bases). V lost 6 bases, J lost 7 bases, and 7 bases lay in between. The V gene's germline CDR1 is MNHEY and CDR2 SMNVEV (reference sequence). The CDR3 sequence is 12 residues long. The CDR3 loop is CASRRGNSPLHF. CDR3 sequence (DNA): TGTGCCAGCAGAAGGGGAAATTCACCCCTCCACTTT.

This chain uses TRBV28 with TRBJ2-6; D may be TRBD2 (6 bases). This CDR3 has 15 amino acids. V was cut by 8 bases and J by 0 bases, with 11 bases left in between. Germline CDR1 and CDR2: MDHEN and SYDVKM. Here the CDR3 DNA reads TGTGCCAGCCTGGGCGGGGCCTCTGGGGCCAACGTCCTGACTTTC. Translation gives CASLGGASGANVLTF.

The chain joins TRBV28 to TRBJ1-5; D remains unclear. The CDR3 is 13 amino acids. V was trimmed by 6 bases and J by 10 bases, leaving 16 bases between them. Looked up from germline, CDR1 is MDHEN and CDR2 is SYDVKM. CDR3 loop: CASRRFESAPQHF. As DNA, the CDR3 is TGTGCCAGCAGGAGATTTGAGTCGGCACCCCAGCATTTT.

The J gene is TRBJ2-5, the V gene TRBV14; D gene unclear. Germline V CDR1 and CDR2: SGHDN, FVKESK. The CDR3 loop spans 14 amino acids. Trimming cost V 1 base and J 7 bases, with 13 bases left between them. The DNA for the CDR3 is TGTGCCAGCAGCCAAGTACCAGGTTACGGGACCCAGTACTTC. This gives the protein CASSQVPGYGTQYF.

V and J are TRBV7-2 and TRBJ2-6; D is unresolved. The CDR3 length is 17 residues. V gave up 5 bases and J gave up 0 bases, with 14 bases separating them. The germline V gene encodes CDR1 SGHTA and CDR2 FQGNSA. The CDR3 reads CASSEFSSYSGANVLTF. CDR3 nucleotides: TGTGCCAGCAGCGAATTTAGTTCCTACTCTGGGGCCAACGTCCTGACTTTC.

The chain employs TRBV6-2 or TRBV6-3 and TRBJ1-2, with D tentatively TRBD1 (5 bases). V was trimmed by 5 bases and J by 5 bases, leaving 9 bases between them. This CDR3 has 12 amino acids. Germline V gives CDR1 MNHEY, CDR2 SVGEGT. Here the CDR3 DNA reads TGTGCCAGCAGTGCACAGGAGTATGGCTACACCTTC. It is translated as CASSAQEYGYTF.

This sequence joins TRBV19 and TRBJ2-5; 7 positions agree with TRBD1. V was pared by 1 base and J by 3 bases, with 5 bases of the junction left unmatched. The CDR3 loop spans 15 amino acids. Germline CDR1 is LNHDA and CDR2 is SQIVND (reference sequence). The CDR3, as DNA: TGTGCCAGTAGTATAGGAGGGGGCCTGAAAGAGACCCAGTACTTC. This encodes CASSIGGGLKETQYF. The full variable domain, completed using reference TRBV19 and TRBJ2-5, is DGGITQSPKYLFRKEGQNVTLSCEQNLNHDAMYWYRQDPGQGLRLIYYSQIVNDFQKGDIAEGYSVSREKKESFPLTVTSAQKNPTAFYLCASSIGGGLKETQYFGPGTRLLVL.

This clone was found once. This chain uses TRBV7-8 with TRBJ2-2; 14 nucleotides agree with TRBD2. Per germline, CDR1 SGHVS and CDR2 FQNEAQ. The V segment lost 2 bases and the J segment 4 bases; nucleotides outside the gene matches: 3. The length of the CDR3 is 17 residues. The CDR3 DNA follows: TGTGCCAGCAGCTTATTCGGACTAGCGGGAGGCACCGGGGAGCTGTTTTTT. Residues: CASSLFGLAGGTGELFF.